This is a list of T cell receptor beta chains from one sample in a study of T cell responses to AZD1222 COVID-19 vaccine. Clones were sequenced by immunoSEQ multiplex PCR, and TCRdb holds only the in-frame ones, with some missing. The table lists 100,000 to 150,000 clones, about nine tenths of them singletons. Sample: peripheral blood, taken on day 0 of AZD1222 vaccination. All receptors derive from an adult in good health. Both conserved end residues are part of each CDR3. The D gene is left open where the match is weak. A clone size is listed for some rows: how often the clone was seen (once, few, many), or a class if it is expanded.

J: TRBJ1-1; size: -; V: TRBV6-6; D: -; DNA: TGTGCCAGCAGTATCAGTGGGGAAGCTTTCTTT; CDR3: CASSISGEAFF
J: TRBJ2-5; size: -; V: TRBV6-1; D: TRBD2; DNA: TGTGCCAGCAGTGGACTAGCGGGGGGGCTTGGTGGAGAGACCCAGTACTTC; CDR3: CASSGLAGGLGGETQYF
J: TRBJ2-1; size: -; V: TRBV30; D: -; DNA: TGTGCCTGGTGGGGGGCCACCTACAATGAGCAGTTCTTC; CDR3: CAWWGATYNEQFF
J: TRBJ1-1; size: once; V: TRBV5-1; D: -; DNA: TGCGCCAGCAGCCAAAGACAGAACACTGAAGCTTTCTTT; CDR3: CASSQRQNTEAFF
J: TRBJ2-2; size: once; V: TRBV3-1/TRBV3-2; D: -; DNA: TGTGCCAGCAGCAGACCCGGGGAGCTGTTTTTT; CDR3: CASSRPGELFF
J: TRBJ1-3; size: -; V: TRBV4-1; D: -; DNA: TGCGCCAGCAGCCAAGTGGTTGGAAACACCATATATTTT; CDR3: CASSQVVGNTIYF
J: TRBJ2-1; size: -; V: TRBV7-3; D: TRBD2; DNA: TGTGCCAGCAGCGTTAGCGGGGGGGCAGGCGATGAGCAGTTCTTC; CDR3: CASSVSGGAGDEQFF
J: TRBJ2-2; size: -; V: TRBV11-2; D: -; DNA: TGTGCCAGCAGCTTAGAGGTGCGAGCGGGGGAGCTGTTTTTT; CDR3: CASSLEVRAGELFF
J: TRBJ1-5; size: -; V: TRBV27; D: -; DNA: TGTGCCTCCTCGGGGAGGCGGCGGGAGCCCCAGCATTTT; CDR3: CASSGRRREPQHF
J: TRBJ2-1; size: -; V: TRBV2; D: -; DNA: TGTGCCAGCAGTGGGGACCTAACCTCTCGTAATGAGCAGTTCTTC; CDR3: CASSGDLTSRNEQFF
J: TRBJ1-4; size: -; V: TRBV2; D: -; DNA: TGTGCCAGCCGGGTCCGGCCAAATGAAAAACTGTTTTTT; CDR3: CASRVRPNEKLFF
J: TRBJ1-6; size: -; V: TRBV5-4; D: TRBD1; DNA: TGTGCCAGCAGCTCCCTGGACAGGACCAGCTCCTATAATTCACCCCTCCACTTT; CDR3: CASSSLDRTSSYNSPLHF
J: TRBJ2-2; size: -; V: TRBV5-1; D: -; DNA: TGCGCCAGCAGCTTTTCGGGAAACCAAAACACCGGGGAGCTGTTTTTT; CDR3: CASSFSGNQNTGELFF
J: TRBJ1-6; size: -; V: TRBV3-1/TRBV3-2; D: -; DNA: TGTGCCAGCAGCCAAATTAATTCACCCCTCCACTTT; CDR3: CASSQINSPLHF
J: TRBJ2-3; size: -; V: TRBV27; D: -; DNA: TGTGCCAGCAGTCCTTCTATAGTCCTCACAGATACGCAGTATTTT; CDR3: CASSPSIVLTDTQYF
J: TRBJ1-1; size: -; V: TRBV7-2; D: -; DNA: TGTGCCAGCAGCTGGGAGGTTAACACTGAAGCTTTCTTT; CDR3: CASSWEVNTEAFF
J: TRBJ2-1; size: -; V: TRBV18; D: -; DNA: TGTGCCAGCTCACCAGTAGCGGTTACCTCCTACAATGAGCAGTTCTTC; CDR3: CASSPVAVTSYNEQFF
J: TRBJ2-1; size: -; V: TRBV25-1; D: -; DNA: TGTGCCAGCAGTGTGGCGGGGGCTCGATCCAATGAGCAGTTCTTC; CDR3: CASSVAGARSNEQFF
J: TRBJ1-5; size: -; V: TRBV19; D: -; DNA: TGTGCCAGTACAACAGATTATCAGCCCCAGCATTTT; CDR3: CASTTDYQPQHF
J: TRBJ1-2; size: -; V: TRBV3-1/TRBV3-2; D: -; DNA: TGTGCCAGCAGCCAATTAGTGATGATGGGCTACACCTTC; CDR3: CASSQLVMMGYTF
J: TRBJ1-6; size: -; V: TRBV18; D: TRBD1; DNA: TGTGCCAGCTCACCACCGGGACAGGGGAATTCACCCCTCCACTTT; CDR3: CASSPPGQGNSPLHF
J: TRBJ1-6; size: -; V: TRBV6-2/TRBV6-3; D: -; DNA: TGTGCCAGCAGTTACGGTCGGGATAATTCACCCCTCCACTTT; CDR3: CASSYGRDNSPLHF
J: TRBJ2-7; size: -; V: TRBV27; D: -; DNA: TGTGCCAGCAGAGTTGATAGGGGGACCACCTACGAGCAGTACTTC; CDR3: CASRVDRGTTYEQYF
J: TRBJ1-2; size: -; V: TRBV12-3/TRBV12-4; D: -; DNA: TGTGCCAGCAGCCCACGGCGTCATGGCTACACCTTC; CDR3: CASSPRRHGYTF
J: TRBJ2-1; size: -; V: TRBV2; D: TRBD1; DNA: TGTGCCAGCATGGGACAGGGAGCCTACAATGAGCAGTTCTTC; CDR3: CASMGQGAYNEQFF
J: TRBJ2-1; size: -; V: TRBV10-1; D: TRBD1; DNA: TGCGCCAGCAGCCCGACAGGGGGCGCACAGTTCTTC; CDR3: CASSPTGGAQFF
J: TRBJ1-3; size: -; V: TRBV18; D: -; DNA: TGTGCCAGCTCACCACGGCAGGAATCTGGAAACACCATATATTTT; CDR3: CASSPRQESGNTIYF
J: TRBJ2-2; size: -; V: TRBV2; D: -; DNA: TGTGCCGGTCAGCCAGGCATCACCGGGGAGCTGTTTTTT; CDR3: CAGQPGITGELFF
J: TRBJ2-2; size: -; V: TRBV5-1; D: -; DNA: TGCGCCAGCACCCTGCTGCAGGGCGTAAGCACCGGGGAGCTGTTTTTT; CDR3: CASTLLQGVSTGELFF
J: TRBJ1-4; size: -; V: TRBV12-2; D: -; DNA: TGTGCAAGTCGCTCTCACAGGGATCGGATTAATGAAAAACTGTTTTTT; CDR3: CASRSHRDRINEKLFF
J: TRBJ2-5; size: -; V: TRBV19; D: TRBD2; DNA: TGTGCCAGTAGCAGACTAGCGGGGGGTGATGAGACCCAGTACTTC; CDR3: CASSRLAGGDETQYF
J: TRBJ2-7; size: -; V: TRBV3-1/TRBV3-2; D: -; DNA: TGTGCCAGCAGCCAAGTCGGGTCCTACGAGCAGTACTTC; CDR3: CASSQVGSYEQYF
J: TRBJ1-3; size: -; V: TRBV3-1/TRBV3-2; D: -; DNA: TGTGCCAGCAGCCAACAGGGAGCTGGAAACACCATATATTTT; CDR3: CASSQQGAGNTIYF
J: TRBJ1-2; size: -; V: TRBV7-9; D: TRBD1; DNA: TGTGCCAGCAGCACCGACAGGGACGAAAGATCCAGGGATGGCTACACCTTC; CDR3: CASSTDRDERSRDGYTF